This T cell receptor beta chain was sequenced for a study of CD8+ T cells in alopecia areata. The study's findings and limits: Although TCR sharing was seen in mice, sharing across patients was less clear, possibly for HLA-related reasons. Compared with normal scalp, lesional scalp had higher clonality and more expanded CD8+ clones.

PBMC-derived CD4+ and CD8+ T cells were sorted. This clone was detected only a few times. Its target is unknown. CDR3 size: 15 residues. CDR1 is MGHRA and CDR2 is YSYEKL in the germline V gene. Trimming stripped 1 base from V and 2 bases from J, with 9 bases between. In each case, RNA was isolated and then reverse transcribed into cDNA as the sequencing template. Method: immunoSEQ multiplex PCR; TCRdb's copy keeps in-frame clones and lacks some. The sample has roughly 60,000 clones; around 40% are singletons. The V call is TRBV4-1, the J call TRBJ2-1; no definite D call. The source is a human donor with alopecia areata. Material for sequencing was NKG2D-low CD8+ T cells sorted from blood. The DNA of the CDR3 is TGCGCCAGCAGCCAAGGGCCAGCCGCCTACAATGAGCAGTTCTTC. This sequence encodes CASSQGPAAYNEQFF.